The 5 T cell receptor beta chains reported below all come from one sample, sequenced in a study of blood T cell repertoires in COVID-19 (TCRdb year 2020). Receptors were amplified or captured by the immunoSEQ multiplex PCR assay. TCRdb stores this immuneACCESS table with in-frame sequences only. Part of the clones is absent; in the studies checked, under half of the shortfall reflects unresolved V genes, and no reason is known for the rest. For this sample there are about 180,000 clones; approximately 88% appear just once. The top ten clonotypes cover roughly 9% of the sample. The sample consisted of PBMCs or T cells enriched from blood (not recorded which). These receptors were taken from a woman between 18 and 29 years old who had recovered from COVID-19.

The rearrangement links TRBV6-1 to TRBJ1-2, with TRBD1 matching over 10 bases. Trimming removed 3 bases from V and 4 bases from J; junction bases left unmatched: 8. This CDR3 has 16 residues. The germline CDR1 and CDR2 sequences are MNHNS and SASEGT. The DNA of the CDR3 is TGTGCCAGCAGTGATGTGACAGGGGGCTTTCCCTATGGCTACACCTTC. Residues: CASSDVTGGFPYGYTF.

CDR3 residues: CASSILEVLNTEAFF. The CDR3, as DNA: TGTGCCAGCAGCATACTTGAAGTTTTGAACACTGAAGCTTTCTTT. The gene calls are TRBV7-9 and TRBJ1-1, with D unresolved. The germline V gene encodes CDR1 SEHNR and CDR2 FQNEAQ (reference sequence). Trimming left V 5 bases short and J 0 bases short, with 13 bases between. This CDR3 region has 15 residues.

The chain couples TRBV4-1 to TRBJ1-6, with D maybe TRBD1 (6 bases). CDR3 length equals 15 residues. CDR1 and CDR2 (germline): MGHRA, YSYEKL. V was clipped by 2 bases and J by 10 bases, with 15 bases between them. The CDR3 DNA reads as TGCGCCAGCAGCCAAAAATACAGGGACGGATCACCCCTCCACTTT. The encoded protein is CASSQKYRDGSPLHF.

The chain joins TRBV10-3 to TRBJ2-1; no firm D call. The CDR3 spans 13 residues. Looked up from germline, CDR1 is ENHRY and CDR2 is SYGVKD. V was shortened by 3 bases and J by 7 bases, with 10 bases between the two germline ends. For the CDR3, the DNA is TGTGCCATCAGTGATGGGCTTAGTAATGAGCAGTTCTTC. It translates to CAISDGLSNEQFF.

V and J are TRBV11-3 and TRBJ2-1; TRBD2 agrees at 13 bases. V dropped 2 bases and J dropped 8; count of bases not matched to a gene: 6. The CDR3 covers 16 residues. Looked up from germline, CDR1 is SGHNT and CDR2 is YENEEA. The CDR3 sequence is CASSLSWTSGSHEQFF. The CDR3 bases are TGTGCCAGCAGCTTATCCTGGACTAGCGGGAGCCATGAGCAGTTCTTC.